This section outlines one T cell receptor (beta chain) sequence together with its context. The antigen is unknown. This sample includes further DNA sequences coding for the same CDR3. The PCR was carried out with 60 Vbeta primers and 13 Jbeta primers. TCRdb keeps only in-frame clones here, not all; method: immunoSEQ multiplex PCR. The sample shows about 130,000 clones, 75% to 90% of them seen only once. This specimen belongs to a study of cytomegalovirus exposure and HLA in healthy donors. In the study overall: Early on, a data release was issued that held 80 million to 90 million unique TCRs from HLA-typed donors. Most donors, 70% to 85% of 398 genotyped, fell in the Caucasian-associated ancestry cluster. General study findings and limits: Associated with cytomegalovirus, according to the listing, were 150 to 200 TCR beta chains. Cytomegalovirus status was reportedly diagnosed by the classifier with high specificity and sensitivity.

This CDR3 contains 13 residues. The germline gives CDR1 MDHEN, CDR2 SYDVKM. Trimming cost V 3 bases and J 6 bases, with 8 bases left between them. This TCR derives from a woman aged 25-40 years in good health and CMV-seropositive. The source material was PBMCs. The genes are TRBV28 and TRBJ1-4, with D possibly TRBD1 on 5 matching bases. CDR3 sequence: CASSLGGDEKLFF. The CDR3 DNA follows: TGTGCCAGCAGTTTGGGGGGGGATGAAAAACTGTTTTTT.